The 21 T cell receptor beta chains given below trace back to one sample, sequenced in a study of cytomegalovirus exposure and HLA in healthy donors (TCRdb year 2017). Libraries were constructed by the immunoSEQ multiplex PCR assay. For the multiplex PCR, a mixture combining 60 forward primers for TCR Vbeta segments and 13 reverse primers for TCR Jbeta segments was used. Not all clones reach the TCRdb copy of this immuneACCESS table, which keeps in-frame sequences only. Checked studies attribute under half of the gap to unresolved V genes and leave the rest unexplained. For this sample the table gives 250,000 to 350,000 clones, of which 80% were detected only once. In total, the top ten clones hold about 0.29% of the sample. The specimen was PBMCs. The source is a girl aged 2-10 years in good health and CMV-seronegative.

The CDR3 region has the DNA TGTGCCAGCAGCTTCACTAGCGGGAGCTACGAGCAGTACTTC. Its translation is CASSFTSGSYEQYF. This chain links TRBV7-8 with TRBJ2-7, with TRBD2 identical over 11 bases. Germline V gene data show CDR1 as SGHVS and CDR2 as FQNEAQ. The CDR3 has 14 residues. The V gene end was trimmed by 3 bases and the J gene end by 3 bases; junction bases not matched to a gene: 1.

This clone was counted between two and nine times. V and J are TRBV5-1 and TRBJ2-7; 9 bases map to TRBD1. CDR3 length equals 16 residues. Germline loops: CDR1 SGHRS, CDR2 YFSETQ. J lost 5 bases, V lost 4 bases, and 13 bases had no gene match. For the CDR3, the DNA is TGCGCCAGCAGCCCAACTCTAACAGGGGGCTCTGACGAGCAGTACTTC. It is translated as CASSPTLTGGSDEQYF. Complete variable domain (other parts from reference TRBV5-1 and TRBJ2-7): KAGVTQTPRYLIKTRGQQVTLSCSPISGHRSVSWYQQTPGQGLQFLFEYFSETQRNKGNFPGRFSGRQFSNSRSEMNVSTLELGDSALYLCASSPTLTGGSDEQYFGPGTRLTVT.

The CDR3 reads CGHGGQRFNEKLFF. CDR3 in DNA: TGTGGCCACGGGGGGCAACGCTTTAATGAAAAACTGTTTTTT. The rearrangement links TRBV2 to TRBJ1-4; D is possibly TRBD1 (6 bases). This CDR3 contains 14 residues. Germline V gives CDR1 SNHLY, CDR2 FYNNEI. Drawing the rest from reference TRBV2 and TRBJ1-4, the complete variable domain is EPEVTQTPSHQVTQMGQEVILRCVPISNHLYFYWYRQILGQKVEFLVSFYNNEISEKSEIFDDQFSVERPDGSNFTLKIRSTKLEDSAMYFCGHGGQRFNEKLFFGSGTQLSVL.

The V and J genes are TRBV5-1 and TRBJ2-1, with 13 positions matching TRBD2. The germline V gene encodes CDR1 SGHRS and CDR2 YFSETQ. The CDR3 totals 17 residues. The V and J ends lost 0 bases and 7 bases, in that order; junction bases with no gene match: 7. The CDR3 protein is CASSLGLAGGLGNEQFF. The CDR3 DNA reads as TGCGCCAGCAGCTTGGGACTAGCGGGAGGTTTGGGTAATGAGCAGTTCTTC. Complete variable domain (other parts from reference TRBV5-1 and TRBJ2-1): KAGVTQTPRYLIKTRGQQVTLSCSPISGHRSVSWYQQTPGQGLQFLFEYFSETQRNKGNFPGRFSGRQFSNSRSEMNVSTLELGDSALYLCASSLGLAGGLGNEQFFGPGTRLTVL.

The CDR3 is CASSLDLQGDHNTEAFF. CDR3 bases: TGTGCCAGCAGCTTGGATCTTCAGGGGGATCATAACACTGAAGCTTTCTTT. The chain carries TRBV5-7 and TRBJ1-1, with TRBD1 matching 7 bases. TRBV5-7 is an ORF, and what it does is uncertain. The CDR3 runs 17 residues. V lost 0 bases and J lost 2; bases outside the gene matches: 10.

This chain links TRBV7-3 with TRBJ2-1, with 13 bases identical to TRBD2. The V gene end was trimmed by 5 bases and the J gene end by 4 bases; junction bases not matched to a gene: 5. From germline, CDR1 is SGHTA and CDR2 FQGTGA. This CDR3 has 16 amino acids. Here the CDR3 DNA reads TGTGCCAGCAGCAGGACTAGCGGGGGTCAGTACAATGAGCAGTTCTTC. Translation gives CASSRTSGGQYNEQFF.

The chain uses TRBV28 and TRBJ2-7; D is unclear. The CDR3 contains 12 residues. Germline CDR1 MDHEN, CDR2 SYDVKM. CDR3 DNA sequence: TGTGCTTCGAGAGACTCCGCCTACGAGCAGTACTTC. This translates into CASRDSAYEQYF. Supplemented by reference TRBV28 and TRBJ2-7, the full variable domain reads DVKVTQSSRYLVKRTGEKVFLECVQDMDHENMFWYRQDPGLGLRLIYFSYDVKMKEKGDIPEGYSVSREKKERFSLILESASTNQTSMYLCASRDSAYEQYFGPGTRLTVT.

The V gene is TRBV10-3, the J gene TRBJ1-5; the D is unclear. The CDR3 has 17 amino acids. V was cut by 0 bases and J by 2 bases, with 14 bases left in between. CDR1 ENHRY and CDR2 SYGVKD come from the germline V gene. CDR3 sequence: CAISESIASNGNQPQHF. The CDR3 DNA follows: TGTGCCATCAGTGAGTCGATCGCGAGTAACGGCAATCAGCCCCAGCATTTT.

The V gene is TRBV15, the J gene TRBJ2-3, with TRBD1 identical over 8 bases. The ends lost 3 bases at V and 5 bases at J; junction bases unmatched: 4. CDR3 length: 14 amino acids. In germline, CDR1 is LNHNV, CDR2 YYDKDF (reference sequence). The CDR3 here is CATSSDRGLDTQYF. The CDR3 DNA follows: TGTGCCACCAGCAGCGACAGGGGTCTAGATACGCAGTATTTT.

This chain joins TRBV6-5 and TRBJ1-1; 8 bases align to TRBD1. With 6 bases clipped from V and 10 bases from J, the junction kept 7 bases outside the gene matches. CDR1 is MNHEY, CDR2 SVGAGI, per germline. The CDR3 runs to 12 residues. The CDR3 coding sequence is TGTGCCAGCAGCCTTGACAGGGGATCAGCTTTCTTT. It is translated as CASSLDRGSAFF.

This chain uses TRBV29-1 with TRBJ2-2; 9 bases align to TRBD2. The CDR3 runs 14 residues. Germline loops: CDR1 SQVTM, CDR2 ANQGSEA. J was trimmed by 3 bases and V by 8 bases; bases with no gene match: 7. The CDR3 coding sequence is TGCAGCACGTCTAGCGGGACTCACACCGGGGAGCTGTTTTTT. Protein: CSTSSGTHTGELFF.

This rearrangement joins TRBV15 to TRBJ2-7; maybe TRBD2 (6 bases). Between the trimmed V and J ends, which lost 9 bases and 7 bases, there was a span of 25 bases. The CDR3 contains 15 residues. The germline gives CDR1 LNHNV, CDR2 YYDKDF (reference sequence). This chain's CDR3 is CATARVGLLRGEQYF. CDR3 DNA sequence: TGTGCCACTGCACGGGTGGGACTCCTTCGGGGAGAGCAGTACTTC. The full variable domain, rest sourced from reference TRBV15 and TRBJ2-7, is DAMVIQNPRYQVTQFGKPVTLSCSQTLNHNVMYWYQQKSSQAPKLLFHYYDKDFNNEADTPDNFQSRRPNTSFCFLDIRSPGLGDTAMYLCATARVGLLRGEQYFGPGTRLTVT.

The CDR3, as DNA: TGTGCCAGCAGACCTCTCGAAAGATCCAGTTACAATGAGCAGTTCTTC. It specifies CASRPLERSSYNEQFF. The rearrangement links TRBV27 to TRBJ2-1; D unclear. Germline loops: CDR1 MNHEY, CDR2 SMNVEV (reference sequence). This CDR3 contains 16 residues. V was shortened by 6 bases and J by 4 bases, with 19 bases between the two germline ends.

This chain joins TRBV5-5 and TRBJ2-5, with a weak D call TRBD1 (5 bases). The DNA end favors TRBJ2-7, so the J call may be wrong. In germline, CDR1 is SGHKS, CDR2 YYEKEE (reference sequence). The CDR3 has 11 amino acids. The DNA for the CDR3 is TGTGCCAGCAGCCAGGGCTACGAGCAGTACTTC. This gives the protein CASSQGYEQYF.

The rearrangement joins TRBV6-1 to TRBJ1-6, with D possibly TRBD1 on 6 matching bases. V lost 5 bases, J lost 14 bases, and 19 bases lay in between. Germline V gene sequence: CDR1 MNHNS, CDR2 SASEGT. This CDR3 is built from 14 residues. CDR3 in DNA: TGTGCCAGCAGTCCCGACAGGCATGGACCGACCCTCCACTTT. It encodes CASSPDRHGPTLHF.

This clone has just one count. The rearrangement links TRBV29-1 to TRBJ2-1; 7 bases fit TRBD2. With V trimmed by 4 bases and J by 9 bases, 9 bases remained unmatched. The CDR3 sequence is 13 residues long. Germline V lookup: CDR1 SQVTM, CDR2 ANQGSEA. For the CDR3, the DNA is TGCAGCGTTGTGGCCGGGGGGTTTCTTGAGCAGTTCTTC. It encodes CSVVAGGFLEQFF.

V is TRBV4-1 and J is TRBJ2-6, with D possibly TRBD1 on 5 matching bases. Germline CDR1 reads MGHRA; CDR2 reads YSYEKL. V gave up 3 bases and J gave up 0 bases, with 12 bases separating them. The CDR3 is 17 residues long. The CDR3 sequence: CASSHRQYYSGANVLTF. DNA of the CDR3: TGCGCCAGCAGCCATAGACAGTACTACTCTGGGGCCAACGTCCTGACTTTC.

The J gene is TRBJ1-1, the V gene TRBV28; D gene unclear. CDR1 and CDR2 from the germline V gene are MDHEN and SYDVKM. V was trimmed by 2 bases and J by 5 bases, leaving 15 bases between them. This CDR3 contains 15 residues. For the CDR3, the DNA is TGTGCCAGCAGTTTACCGACCCCGGGGAGGACTGAAGCTTTCTTT. This gives the protein CASSLPTPGRTEAFF.

V gene TRBV4-1 combines with J gene TRBJ1-5; 9 nucleotides line up with TRBD1. CDR1 MGHRA and CDR2 YSYEKL come from the germline V gene. Trimming removed 3 bases from V and 3 bases from J; junction bases left unmatched: 9. The length of the CDR3 is 17 residues. The CDR3, as DNA: TGCGCCAGCAGCCAGATCCCGGGACAGGGTAACAATCAGCCCCAGCATTTT. It is translated as CASSQIPGQGNNQPQHF.

The chain is built from TRBV6-1 and TRBJ2-3, with D perhaps TRBD1 (6 bases). Trimming cost V 6 bases and J 0 bases, with 10 bases left between them. Looked up from germline, CDR1 is MNHNS and CDR2 is SASEGT. The CDR3 loop spans 14 amino acids. In nucleotides, the CDR3 is TGTGCCAGCAGCCCAGGGGAGAGCACAGATACGCAGTATTTT. It specifies CASSPGESTDTQYF.

V and J are TRBV7-9 and TRBJ2-2; 9 bases are a match to TRBD1. With V trimmed by 5 bases and J by 0 bases, 1 base remained unmatched. CDR1 and CDR2 from the germline V gene are SEHNR and FQNEAQ (reference sequence). The CDR3 has 15 amino acids. The CDR3 protein is CASSRQGANTGELFF. DNA for the CDR3: TGTGCCAGCAGCAGACAGGGGGCGAACACCGGGGAGCTGTTTTTT.